This entry lists 8 T cell receptor beta chains sequenced from one sample in a study of shared T cell receptors in the human thymus. Clones were sequenced by immunoSEQ multiplex PCR, and TCRdb holds only the in-frame ones, with some missing. In the table there are approximately 580,000 clones, about four fifths of which are singletons. This same sample was also taken into another study, of human thymus T cells.

The sequenced sample was thymocytes. The receptors here all came from a boy in the first two years of life with a congenital heart defect.

The chain links TRBV14 to TRBJ1-6; TRBD1 matches at 7 bases. Trimming at V came to 4 bases and at J to 7 bases, leaving 10 bases not matched to a gene. CDR1 SGHDN and CDR2 FVKESK come from the germline V gene. This CDR3 has 16 amino acids. CDR3 DNA: TGTGCCAGCAGCCTTCTTGGACAGGAGGGGAATTCACCCCTCCACTTT. It codes for CASSLLGQEGNSPLHF.

This clone appeared once. This chain links TRBV11-2 with TRBJ1-4; 10 nucleotides agree with TRBD1. Per germline, CDR1 SGHAT and CDR2 FQNNGV. J lost 8 bases, V lost 5 bases, and 5 bases had no gene match. The CDR3 totals 14 residues. CDR3 loop: CASSAGTGVEKLFF. CDR3 DNA sequence: TGTGCCAGCAGCGCCGGGACAGGGGTCGAAAAACTGTTTTTT.

The J gene is TRBJ1-3, the V gene TRBV5-7; D unresolved. TRBV5-7 is an open reading frame whose function is uncertain. The CDR3 totals 14 residues. Trimming removed 4 bases at V and 0 bases at J, with 8 bases between. CDR3 DNA: TGTGCCAGCAGCCCCAGAAGCTCTGGAAACACCATATATTTT. This encodes CASSPRSSGNTIYF.

The chain carries TRBV9 and TRBJ2-2; 7 nucleotides line up with TRBD2. CDR1 and CDR2 (germline): SGDLS, YYNGEE. After removal of 4 bases from V and 6 bases from J, the junction contained 6 bases not matched to a gene. The CDR3 contains 14 residues. CDR3 in DNA: TGTGCCAGCAGCCTAGTGGGGGGGTCCGGGGAGCTGTTTTTT. Translation: CASSLVGGSGELFF.

The DNA for the CDR3 is TGTGCCAGCAGGGACGGGACAGGGGTGGAATTCTTC. This encodes CASRDGTGVEFF. The gene calls are TRBV2 and TRBJ2-1; 10 nucleotides align to TRBD1. The J segment lost 16 bases and the V segment lost 6 bases, leaving 9 bases of the junction unmatched. From germline, CDR1 is SNHLY and CDR2 FYNNEI. The CDR3 is 12 amino acids.

V is TRBV28 and J is TRBJ2-1; 9 bases match TRBD2. This CDR3 spans 16 amino acids. Germline trimming cut 5 bases from V and 8 bases from J; bases unmatched to any gene: 13. Germline lookup yields CDR1 MDHEN and CDR2 SYDVKM. CDR3 nucleotide sequence: TGTGCCAGCAGTGAATCTAGCGGGAATTTGGCCGATGAGCAGTTCTTC. This translates into CASSESSGNLADEQFF.

The rearrangement joins TRBV15 to TRBJ2-2, with 9 nucleotides matching TRBD1. CDR1 is LNHNV, CDR2 YYDKDF, per germline (reference sequence). The CDR3 runs 16 residues. The ends lost 8 bases at V and 2 bases at J; junction bases unmatched: 9. The CDR3 DNA reads as TGTGCCACCCGGACAGGGGCCCTCCATAACACCGGGGAGCTGTTTTTT. Its translation is CATRTGALHNTGELFF.

This chain links TRBV6-5 with TRBJ2-3; 9 bases align to TRBD2. Germline CDR1 is MNHEY and CDR2 is SVGAGI. V dropped 5 bases and J dropped 0; count of bases not matched to a gene: 0. The length of the CDR3 is 14 residues. The DNA of the CDR3 is TGTGCCAGCAGTGCGGGAGGGAGCACAGATACGCAGTATTTT. Protein product: CASSAGGSTDTQYF.